Detailed here is one T cell receptor beta chain. The data originate from a study of blood T cell repertoires in COVID-19. CDR1 and CDR2 from the germline V gene are MNHEY and SVGEGT. V lost 3 bases to trimming and J lost 0 bases, with 23 bases between them. This CDR3 is 19 amino acids long. In the authors' workflow: Estimation of nucleated cell counts relied on the amplification of reference gene primers. Libraries were prepared by immunoSEQ multiplex PCR; TCRdb keeps only in-frame clonotypes and omits some of them. Clonal size and the V and J genes are those of that table, whereas D and trimming came from the DNA. The table shows some 130,000 clones, with 75% to 90% occurring only once.

Sequenced input: PBMCs or T cells enriched from blood (not recorded which). The chain uses TRBV6-2 or TRBV6-3 and TRBJ1-2; no clear D gene. The TCR comes from a woman between 45 and 65 years old who had recovered from COVID-19. The CDR3 DNA reads TGTGCCAGCAGTTATGAGATCCGGACGGAGATACTAGCTAACTATGGCTACACCTTC. Translation: CASSYEIRTEILANYGYTF.